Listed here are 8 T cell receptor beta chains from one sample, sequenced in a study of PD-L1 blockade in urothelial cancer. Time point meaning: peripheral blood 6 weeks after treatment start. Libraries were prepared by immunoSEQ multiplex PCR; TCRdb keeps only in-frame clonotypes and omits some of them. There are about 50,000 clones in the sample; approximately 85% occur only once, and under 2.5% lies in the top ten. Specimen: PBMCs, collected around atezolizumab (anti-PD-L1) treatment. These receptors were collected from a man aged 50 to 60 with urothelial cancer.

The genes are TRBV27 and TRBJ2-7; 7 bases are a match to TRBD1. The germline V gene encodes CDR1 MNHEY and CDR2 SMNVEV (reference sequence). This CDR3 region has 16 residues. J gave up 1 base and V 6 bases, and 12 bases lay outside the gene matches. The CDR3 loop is CASRTLYRGKSYEQYF. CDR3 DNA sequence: TGTGCCAGCAGAACGCTGTACAGGGGTAAATCCTACGAGCAGTACTTC.

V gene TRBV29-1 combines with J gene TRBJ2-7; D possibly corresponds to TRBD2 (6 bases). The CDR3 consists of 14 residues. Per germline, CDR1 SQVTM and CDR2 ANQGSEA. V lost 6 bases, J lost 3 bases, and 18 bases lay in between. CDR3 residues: CSVEGSGEGYEQYF. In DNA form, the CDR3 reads TGCAGCGTGGAGGGGTCGGGGGAAGGCTACGAGCAGTACTTC.

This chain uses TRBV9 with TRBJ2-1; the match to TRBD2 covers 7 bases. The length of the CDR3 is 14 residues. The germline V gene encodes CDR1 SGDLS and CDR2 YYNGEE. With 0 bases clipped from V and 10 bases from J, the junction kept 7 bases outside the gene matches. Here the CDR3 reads CASSVESGRGEQFF. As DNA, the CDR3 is TGTGCCAGCAGCGTAGAGAGTGGGAGGGGCGAGCAGTTCTTC.

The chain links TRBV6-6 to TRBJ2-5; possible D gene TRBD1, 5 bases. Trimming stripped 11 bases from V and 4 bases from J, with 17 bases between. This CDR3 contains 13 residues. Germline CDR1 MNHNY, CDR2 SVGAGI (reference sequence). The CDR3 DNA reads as TGTGCCTCCCAGGGTACAGGTGGAGAGACCCAGTACTTC. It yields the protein CASQGTGGETQYF.

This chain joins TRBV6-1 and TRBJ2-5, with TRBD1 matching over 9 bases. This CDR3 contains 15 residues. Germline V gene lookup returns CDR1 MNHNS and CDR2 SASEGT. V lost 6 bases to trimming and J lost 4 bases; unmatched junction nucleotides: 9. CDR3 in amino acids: CASRYSGQGLETQYF. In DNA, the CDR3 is TGTGCCAGCAGGTATTCCGGACAGGGGTTAGAGACCCAGTACTTC.

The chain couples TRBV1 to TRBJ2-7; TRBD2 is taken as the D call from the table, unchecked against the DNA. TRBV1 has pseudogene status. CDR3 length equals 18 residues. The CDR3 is CTLRGGTSGRAYLSEQYF. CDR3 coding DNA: TGCACCTTGCGAGGGGGGACTAGCGGGAGAGCCTACCTTAGCGAGCAGTACTTC.

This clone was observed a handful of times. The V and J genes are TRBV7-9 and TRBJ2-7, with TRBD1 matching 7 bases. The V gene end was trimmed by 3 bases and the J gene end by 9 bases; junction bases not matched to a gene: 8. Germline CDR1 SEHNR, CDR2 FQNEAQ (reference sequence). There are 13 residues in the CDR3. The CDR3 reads CASSLSTRQGQYF. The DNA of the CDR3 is TGTGCCAGCAGCTTGTCCACCAGACAGGGGCAGTACTTC. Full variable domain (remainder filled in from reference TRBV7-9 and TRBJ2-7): DTGVSQNPRHKITKRGQNVTFRCDPISEHNRLYWYRQTLGQGPEFLTYFQNEAQLEKSRLLSDRFSAERPKGSFSTLEIQRTEQGDSAMYLCASSLSTRQGQYFGPGTRLTVT.

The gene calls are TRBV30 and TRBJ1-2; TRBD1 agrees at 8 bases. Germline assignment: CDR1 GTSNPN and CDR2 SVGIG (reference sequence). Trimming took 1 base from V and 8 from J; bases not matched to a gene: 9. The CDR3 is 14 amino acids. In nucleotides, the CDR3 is TGTGCCTGGAGTGCGACCCAGGGGGCTGGAGGCTACACCTTC. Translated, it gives CAWSATQGAGGYTF.